This T cell receptor (beta chain) derives from a study of blood T cell repertoires in COVID-19. Per the original methods: Researchers report that nucleated cell counts were estimated from reference gene primer amplification. This table comes from immunoSEQ multiplex PCR, and its TCRdb copy is limited to in-frame clones, with some not included. V and J calls and clone size follow that table, whereas D and trimming were derived from the DNA. The table records roughly 150,000 clones, roughly 80% of them present only once. The sequence came from a woman of 80 years or more with acute or convalescent COVID-19. Sequenced: peripheral blood.

CDR3 residues: CASSSNYVPYEQYF. Here the CDR3 DNA reads TGTGCCAGCAGTTCCAACTACGTCCCCTACGAGCAGTACTTC. V is TRBV28 and J is TRBJ2-7; D is undetermined. There are 14 residues in the CDR3. Trimming took off 4 bases at V and 2 bases at J, with 12 bases between the two ends. The germline gives CDR1 MDHEN, CDR2 SYDVKM.